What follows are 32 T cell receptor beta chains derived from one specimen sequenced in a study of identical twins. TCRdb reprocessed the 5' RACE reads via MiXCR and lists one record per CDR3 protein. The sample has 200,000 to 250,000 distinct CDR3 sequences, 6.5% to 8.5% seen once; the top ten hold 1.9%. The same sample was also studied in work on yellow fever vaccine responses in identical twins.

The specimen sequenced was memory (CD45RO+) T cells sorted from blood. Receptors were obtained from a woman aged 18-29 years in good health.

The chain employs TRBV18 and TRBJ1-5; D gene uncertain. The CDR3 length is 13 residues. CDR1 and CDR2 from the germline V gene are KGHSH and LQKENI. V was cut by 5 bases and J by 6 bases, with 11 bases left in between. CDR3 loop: CASSGDGIQPQHF. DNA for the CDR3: TGTGCCAGCTCAGGTGACGGAATTCAGCCCCAGCATTTT.

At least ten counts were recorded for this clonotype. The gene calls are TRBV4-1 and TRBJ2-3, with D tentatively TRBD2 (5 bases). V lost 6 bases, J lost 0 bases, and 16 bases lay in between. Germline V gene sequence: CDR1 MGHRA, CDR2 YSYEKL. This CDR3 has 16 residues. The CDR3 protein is CASSPATKRSTDTQYF. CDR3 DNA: TGCGCCAGCAGTCCAGCCACTAAGCGGAGCACAGATACGCAGTATTTT.

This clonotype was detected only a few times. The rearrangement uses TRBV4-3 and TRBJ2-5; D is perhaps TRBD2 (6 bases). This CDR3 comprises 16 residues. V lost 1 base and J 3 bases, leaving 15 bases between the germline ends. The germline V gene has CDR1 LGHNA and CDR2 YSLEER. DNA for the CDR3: TGCGCCAGCAGCCAAGGGGGGGTTTCGGTGAAAGAGACCCAGTACTTC. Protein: CASSQGGVSVKETQYF.

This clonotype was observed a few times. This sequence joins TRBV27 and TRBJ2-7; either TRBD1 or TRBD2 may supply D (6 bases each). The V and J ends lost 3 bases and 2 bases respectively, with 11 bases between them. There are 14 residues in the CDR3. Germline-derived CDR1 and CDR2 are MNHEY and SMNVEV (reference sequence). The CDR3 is CASSFAGQTYEQYF. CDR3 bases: TGTGCCAGCAGTTTCGCGGGACAAACCTACGAGCAGTACTTC.

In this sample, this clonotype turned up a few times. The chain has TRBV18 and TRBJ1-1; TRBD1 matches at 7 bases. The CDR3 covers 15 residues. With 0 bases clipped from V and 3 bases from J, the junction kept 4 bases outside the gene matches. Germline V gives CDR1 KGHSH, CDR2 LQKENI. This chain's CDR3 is CASSPPSRGDTEAFF. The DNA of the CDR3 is TGTGCCAGCTCACCACCGAGCAGGGGGGACACTGAAGCTTTCTTT.

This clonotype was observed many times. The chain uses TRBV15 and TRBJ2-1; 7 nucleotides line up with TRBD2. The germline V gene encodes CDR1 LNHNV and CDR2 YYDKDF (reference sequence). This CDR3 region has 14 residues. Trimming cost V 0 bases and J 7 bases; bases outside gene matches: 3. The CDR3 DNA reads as TGTGCCACCAGCAGAGAGTCAGCGGGGAATGAGCAGTTCTTC. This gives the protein CATSRESAGNEQFF.

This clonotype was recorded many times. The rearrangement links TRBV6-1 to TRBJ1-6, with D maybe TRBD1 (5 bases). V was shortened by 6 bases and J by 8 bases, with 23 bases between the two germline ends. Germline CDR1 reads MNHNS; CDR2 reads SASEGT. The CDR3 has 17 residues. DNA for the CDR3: TGTGCCAGCAGACTAACTCCGGGACCCATGACGGATTCACCCCTCCACTTT. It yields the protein CASRLTPGPMTDSPLHF.

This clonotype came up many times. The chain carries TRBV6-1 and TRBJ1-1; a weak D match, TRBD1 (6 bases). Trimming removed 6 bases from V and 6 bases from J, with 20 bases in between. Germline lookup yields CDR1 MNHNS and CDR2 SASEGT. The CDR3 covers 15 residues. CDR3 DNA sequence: TGTGCCAGCAGAGTCAGGGAGACCGGGGGCGCTGAAGCTTTCTTT. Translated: CASRVRETGGAEAFF.

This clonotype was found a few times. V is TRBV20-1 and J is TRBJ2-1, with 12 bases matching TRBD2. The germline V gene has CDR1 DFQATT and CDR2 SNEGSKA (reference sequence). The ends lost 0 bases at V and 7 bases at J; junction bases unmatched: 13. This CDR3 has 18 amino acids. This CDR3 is CSARDQASGRALSNEQFF. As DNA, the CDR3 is TGCAGTGCTAGAGATCAAGCTAGCGGGAGGGCCTTAAGTAATGAGCAGTTCTTC.

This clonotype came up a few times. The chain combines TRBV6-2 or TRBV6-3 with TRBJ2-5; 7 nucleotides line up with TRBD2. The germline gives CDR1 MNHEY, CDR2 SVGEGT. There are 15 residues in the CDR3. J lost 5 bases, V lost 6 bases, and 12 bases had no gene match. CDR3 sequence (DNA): TGTGCCAGCAGACCGTACGGGACTACTAAGGAGACCCAGTACTTC. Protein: CASRPYGTTKETQYF.

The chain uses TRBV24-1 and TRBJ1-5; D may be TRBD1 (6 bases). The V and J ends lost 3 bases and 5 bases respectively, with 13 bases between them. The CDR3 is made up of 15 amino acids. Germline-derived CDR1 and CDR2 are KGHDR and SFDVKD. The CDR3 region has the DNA TGTGCCACCAGTGATCCTGGACAGCCCGATCAGCCCCAGCATTTT. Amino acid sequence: CATSDPGQPDQPQHF.

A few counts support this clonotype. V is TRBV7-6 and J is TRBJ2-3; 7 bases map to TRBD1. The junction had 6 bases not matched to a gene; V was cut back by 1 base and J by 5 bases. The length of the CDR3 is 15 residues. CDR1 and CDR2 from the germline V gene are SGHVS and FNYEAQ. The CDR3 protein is CASSLGQGGRDTQYF. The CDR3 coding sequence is TGTGCCAGCAGCTTAGGACAGGGTGGGAGAGATACGCAGTATTTT.

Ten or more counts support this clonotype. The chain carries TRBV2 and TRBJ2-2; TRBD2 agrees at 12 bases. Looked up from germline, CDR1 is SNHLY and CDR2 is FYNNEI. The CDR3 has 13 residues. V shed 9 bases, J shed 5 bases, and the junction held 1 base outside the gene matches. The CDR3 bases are TGTGCCAGTGGACTAGCGGGAACCGGGGAGCTGTTTTTT. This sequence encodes CASGLAGTGELFF.

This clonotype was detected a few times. The CDR3 DNA sequence: TGCGCCAGCAGCCCGGCGGTACTAGCGGGACCTATCACCGGGGAGCTGTTTTTT. This gives the protein CASSPAVLAGPITGELFF. V is TRBV5-1 and J is TRBJ2-2; 10 nucleotides line up with TRBD2. CDR1 and CDR2 (germline): SGHRS, YFSETQ. Losses at the gene ends were 4 bases for V and 4 bases for J; bases not matched to a gene: 13. This CDR3 is built from 18 residues.

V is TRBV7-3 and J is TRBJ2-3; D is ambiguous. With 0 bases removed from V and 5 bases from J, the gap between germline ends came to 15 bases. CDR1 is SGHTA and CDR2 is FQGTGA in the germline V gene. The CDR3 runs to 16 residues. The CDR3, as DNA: TGTGCCAGCAGCTTAACCGGACGGACGCGAGGAGATACGCAGTATTTT. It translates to CASSLTGRTRGDTQYF.

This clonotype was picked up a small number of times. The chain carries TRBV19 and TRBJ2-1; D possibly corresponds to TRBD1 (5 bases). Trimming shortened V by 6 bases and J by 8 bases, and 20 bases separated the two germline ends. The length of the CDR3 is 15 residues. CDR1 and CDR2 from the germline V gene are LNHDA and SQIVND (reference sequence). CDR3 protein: CASRQREAGLDEQFF. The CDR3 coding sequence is TGTGCCAGTAGACAAAGAGAAGCAGGGTTAGATGAGCAGTTCTTC.

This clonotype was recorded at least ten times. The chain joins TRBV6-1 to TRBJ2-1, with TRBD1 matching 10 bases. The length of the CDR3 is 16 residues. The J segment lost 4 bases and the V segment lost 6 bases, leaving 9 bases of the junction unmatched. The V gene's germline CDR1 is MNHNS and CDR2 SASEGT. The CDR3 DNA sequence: TGTGCCAGCAGAGCCTTTGGGACAGGGGAATACAATGAGCAGTTCTTC. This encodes CASRAFGTGEYNEQFF.

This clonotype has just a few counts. Written as DNA, the CDR3 is TGCAGCGTTGAAATAGCGGGGGTATATTTAGGGGAGCTGTTTTTT. Translated, it gives CSVEIAGVYLGELFF. The chain joins TRBV29-1 to TRBJ2-2, with 9 bases identical to TRBD2. V dropped 2 bases and J dropped 8; count of bases not matched to a gene: 9. Germline CDR1 reads SQVTM; CDR2 reads ANQGSEA. This CDR3 contains 15 residues.

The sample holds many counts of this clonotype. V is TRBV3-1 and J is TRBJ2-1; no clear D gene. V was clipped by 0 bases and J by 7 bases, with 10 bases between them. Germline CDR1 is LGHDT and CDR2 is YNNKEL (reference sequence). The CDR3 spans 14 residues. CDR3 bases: TGTGCCAGCAGCCAAGAGCTAGGTTTTAATGAGCAGTTCTTC. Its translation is CASSQELGFNEQFF.

This CDR3 is CASTLTSGGVDEQFF. The CDR3 nucleotides are TGTGCCAGCACCCTGACTAGCGGGGGCGTGGATGAGCAGTTCTTC. The rearrangement links TRBV4-2 to TRBJ2-1; TRBD2 matches 12 bases. The CDR3 is 15 amino acids. Germline CDR1 LGHNA, CDR2 YNFKEQ. V dropped 7 bases and J dropped 8; count of bases not matched to a gene: 9.

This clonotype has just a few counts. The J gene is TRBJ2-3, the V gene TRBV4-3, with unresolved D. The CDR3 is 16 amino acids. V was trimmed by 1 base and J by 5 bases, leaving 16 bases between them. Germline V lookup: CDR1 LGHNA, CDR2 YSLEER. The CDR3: CASSQGGFLGRDTQYF. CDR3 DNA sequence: TGCGCCAGCAGCCAAGGTGGCTTCCTAGGTAGAGATACGCAGTATTTT.

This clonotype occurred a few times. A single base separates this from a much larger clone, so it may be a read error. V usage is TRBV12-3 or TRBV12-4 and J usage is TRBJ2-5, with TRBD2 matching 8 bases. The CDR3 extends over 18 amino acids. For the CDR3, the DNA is TGTGCCATCAGTTTAGCGGGACGATCCGGGGCCCCCTCGGAGACCCAGTACTTC. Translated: CAISLAGRSGAPSETQYF.

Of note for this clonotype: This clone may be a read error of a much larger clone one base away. The CDR3 protein is CASSQDGGATRELFF. The CDR3 region has the DNA TGTGCCAGCAGCCAAGATGGGGGGGCTACCAGGGAGCTGTTTTTT. The rearrangement links TRBV4-2 to TRBJ2-2; D may be TRBD2 (7 bases). Germline V gene data show CDR1 as LGHNA and CDR2 as YNFKEQ. This CDR3 is 15 amino acids long. Trimming pared 0 bases from V and 9 bases from J, leaving 14 bases between.

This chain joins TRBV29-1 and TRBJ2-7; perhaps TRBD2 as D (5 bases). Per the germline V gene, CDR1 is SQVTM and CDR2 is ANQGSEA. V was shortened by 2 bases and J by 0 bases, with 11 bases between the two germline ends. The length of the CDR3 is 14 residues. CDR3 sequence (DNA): TGCAGCGTTGAACCCGGGGAAAGCTCCTACGAGCAGTACTTC. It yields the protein CSVEPGESSYEQYF.

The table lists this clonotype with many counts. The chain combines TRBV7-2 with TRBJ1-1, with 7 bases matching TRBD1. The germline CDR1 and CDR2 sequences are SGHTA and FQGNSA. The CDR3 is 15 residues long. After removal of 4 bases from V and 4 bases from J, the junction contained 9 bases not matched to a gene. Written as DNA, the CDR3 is TGTGCCAGCAGCTCCAGACAGGGTAAGAGCACTGAAGCTTTCTTT. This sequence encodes CASSSRQGKSTEAFF.

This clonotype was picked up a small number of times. CDR3 bases: TGTGCCAGCAGTGAAGCCCAGCCCACCGGGGAGCTGTTTTTT. It encodes CASSEAQPTGELFF. The J gene is TRBJ2-2, the V gene TRBV2; D unresolved. Trimming took off 0 bases at V and 4 bases at J, with 6 bases between the two ends. Germline V gene sequence: CDR1 SNHLY, CDR2 FYNNEI. CDR3 length: 14 residues.

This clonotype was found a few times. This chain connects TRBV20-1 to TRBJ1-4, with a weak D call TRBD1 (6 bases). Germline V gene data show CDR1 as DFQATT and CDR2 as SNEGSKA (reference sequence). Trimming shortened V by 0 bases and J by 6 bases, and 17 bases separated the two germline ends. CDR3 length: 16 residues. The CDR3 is CSAREVERGRDEKLFF. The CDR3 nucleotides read TGCAGTGCTAGAGAGGTCGAGCGGGGGCGAGATGAAAAACTGTTTTTT.

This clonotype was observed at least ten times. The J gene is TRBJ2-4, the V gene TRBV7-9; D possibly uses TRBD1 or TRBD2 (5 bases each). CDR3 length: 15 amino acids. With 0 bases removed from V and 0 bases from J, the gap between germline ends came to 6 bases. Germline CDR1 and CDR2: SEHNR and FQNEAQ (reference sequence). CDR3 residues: CASSLAGVAKNIQYF. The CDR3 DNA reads TGTGCCAGCAGCTTAGCGGGGGTAGCCAAAAACATTCAGTACTTC.

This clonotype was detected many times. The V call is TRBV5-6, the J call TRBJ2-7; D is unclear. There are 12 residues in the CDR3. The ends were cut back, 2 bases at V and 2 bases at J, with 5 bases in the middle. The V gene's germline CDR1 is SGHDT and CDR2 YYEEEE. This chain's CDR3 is CASSFQTYEQYF. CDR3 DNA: TGTGCCAGCAGCTTTCAAACCTACGAGCAGTACTTC. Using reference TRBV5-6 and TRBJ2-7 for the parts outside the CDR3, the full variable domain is DAGVTQSPTHLIKTRGQQVTLRCSPKSGHDTVSWYQQALGQGPQFIFQYYEEEERQRGNFPDRFSGHQFPNYSSELNVNALLLGDSALYLCASSFQTYEQYFGPGTRLTVT.

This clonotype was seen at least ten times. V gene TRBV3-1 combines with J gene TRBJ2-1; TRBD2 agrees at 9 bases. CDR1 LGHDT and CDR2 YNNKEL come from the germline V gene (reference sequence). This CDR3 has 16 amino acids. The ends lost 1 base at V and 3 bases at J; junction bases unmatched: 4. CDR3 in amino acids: CASSQASGVNYNEQFF. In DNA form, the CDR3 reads TGTGCCAGCAGCCAAGCTAGCGGGGTAAACTACAATGAGCAGTTCTTC.

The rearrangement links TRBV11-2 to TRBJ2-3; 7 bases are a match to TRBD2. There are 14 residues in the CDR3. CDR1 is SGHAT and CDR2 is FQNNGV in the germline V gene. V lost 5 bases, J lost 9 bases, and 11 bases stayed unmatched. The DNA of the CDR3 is TGTGCCAGCAGCCAAGCGGGAACCGGGGGGACGCAGTATTTT. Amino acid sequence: CASSQAGTGGTQYF.

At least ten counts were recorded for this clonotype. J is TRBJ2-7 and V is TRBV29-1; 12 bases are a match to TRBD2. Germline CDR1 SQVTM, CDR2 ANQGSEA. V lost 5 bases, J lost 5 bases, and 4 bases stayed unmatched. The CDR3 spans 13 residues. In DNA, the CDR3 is TGCAGCGTTATCGGACTAGCGGGGAACGAGCAGTACTTC. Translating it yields CSVIGLAGNEQYF.